Following are 13 T cell receptor beta chains from one sample sequenced in a study of early T cells in non-severe SARS-CoV-2 infection. One entry per CDR3 protein, called by TCRdb with MiXCR from the 5' RACE reads. The table shows 70,000 or so distinct CDR3 sequences, with roughly 11% occurring only once. Sequencing was done on a sample of whole blood. The receptors were sampled from an adult who was a healthcare worker with PCR-confirmed SARS-CoV-2 infection or an uninfected control (not recorded which).

V gene TRBV9 combines with J gene TRBJ1-1, with 11 bases that match TRBD1. V gave up 4 bases and J gave up 5 bases; unmatched junction bases: 10. CDR1 is SGDLS and CDR2 is YYNGEE in the germline V gene. CDR3 length: 16 amino acids. The CDR3 region is CASSLGQGAFGTEAFF. The CDR3 DNA sequence: TGTGCCAGCAGCTTAGGACAGGGGGCGTTTGGGACTGAAGCTTTCTTT.

The chain has TRBV6-5 and TRBJ1-5; 7 nucleotides agree with TRBD1. J gave up 5 bases and V 6 bases, and 10 bases lay outside the gene matches. CDR1 and CDR2 from the germline V gene are MNHEY and SVGAGI. The CDR3 has 15 amino acids. CDR3 in DNA: TGTGCCAGCAGCACCCGACAGGGCGTGGATCAGCCCCAGCATTTT. Translating gives CASSTRQGVDQPQHF.

This clonotype has only a few counts. This CDR3 is CASSIGQGDSPLHF. The CDR3 coding sequence is TGTGCCAGCAGCATTGGACAGGGGGATTCACCCCTCCACTTT. This chain connects TRBV7-9 to TRBJ1-6; TRBD1 aligns across 10 bases. V lost 5 bases to trimming and J lost 8 bases; unmatched junction nucleotides: 3. Germline loops: CDR1 SEHNR, CDR2 FQNEAQ (reference sequence). The CDR3 consists of 14 residues. Variable domain in full (rest from reference TRBV7-9 and TRBJ1-6): DTGVSQNPRHKITKRGQNVTFRCDPISEHNRLYWYRQTLGQGPEFLTYFQNEAQLEKSRLLSDRFSAERPKGSFSTLEIQRTEQGDSAMYLCASSIGQGDSPLHFGNGTRLTVT.

This clonotype has a handful of counts. This chain joins TRBV18 and TRBJ2-5; unclear D gene. Germline V CDR1 and CDR2: KGHSH, LQKENI. The CDR3 loop spans 12 amino acids. Trimming pared 2 bases from V and 3 bases from J, leaving 4 bases between. CDR3 nucleotide sequence: TGTGCCAGCTCACCAGCAGAAGAGACCCAGTACTTC. Its translation: CASSPAEETQYF.

This clonotype was counted only a few times. In DNA form, the CDR3 reads TGTGCCAGTCAGAGTTCCTACAATGAGCAGTTCTTC. It yields the protein CASQSSYNEQFF. The chain links TRBV6-5 to TRBJ2-1, with unresolved D. Trimming took 9 bases from V and 1 from J, leaving 7 bases between them. The CDR3 is 12 residues long. Germline lookup yields CDR1 MNHEY and CDR2 SVGAGI.

The rearrangement links TRBV10-3 to TRBJ2-2; D is possibly TRBD1 (7 bases). The V gene's germline CDR1 is ENHRY and CDR2 SYGVKD. The CDR3 extends over 14 amino acids. Trimming stripped 10 bases from V and 2 bases from J, with 14 bases between. The CDR3 sequence is CATTGEVNTGELFF. The CDR3 nucleotides read TGTGCCACCACAGGGGAGGTAAACACCGGGGAGCTGTTTTTT.

The chain employs TRBV6-5 and TRBJ2-7; D is undetermined. Germline V gene lookup returns CDR1 MNHEY and CDR2 SVGAGI. The CDR3 consists of 11 residues. Trimming took 6 bases from V and 4 from J, leaving 7 bases between them. In DNA form, the CDR3 reads TGTGCCAGCAGCACAGAGTACGAGCAGTACTTC. It is translated as CASSTEYEQYF.

At least ten counts were recorded for this clonotype. This sequence joins TRBV9 and TRBJ2-1, with no clear D. The CDR3 contains 12 residues. Germline CDR1 reads SGDLS; CDR2 reads YYNGEE. V was pared by 5 bases and J by 8 bases, with 11 bases between. CDR3: CASSDPAYEQFF. DNA for the CDR3: TGTGCCAGCAGTGATCCGGCTTATGAGCAGTTCTTC. The entire variable domain, with the rest obtained from reference TRBV9 and TRBJ2-1, is as follows: DSGVTQTPKHLITATGQRVTLRCSPRSGDLSVYWYQQSLDQGLQFLIQYYNGEERAKGNILERFSAQQFPDLHSELNLSSLELGDSALYFCASSDPAYEQFFGPGTRLTVL.

The V gene is TRBV12-3 or TRBV12-4, the J gene TRBJ2-5; D is undetermined. The CDR3 covers 15 residues. Trimming left V 5 bases short and J 4 bases short, with 17 bases between. The CDR3: CASSHGPISGETQYF. In DNA form, the CDR3 reads TGTGCCAGCAGTCACGGACCCATATCGGGAGAGACCCAGTACTTC.

This clonotype was counted at least ten times. This chain connects TRBV7-2 to TRBJ2-5; no definite D call. The germline gives CDR1 SGHTA, CDR2 FQGNSA. The ends were cut back, 1 base at V and 3 bases at J, with 9 bases in the middle. CDR3 length equals 14 residues. The CDR3 nucleotides read TGTGCCAGCAGCTTAGTGTGGGCCGAAGAGACCCAGTACTTC. Translated: CASSLVWAEETQYF.

In its sample, this clonotype was seen many times. The chain carries TRBV27 and TRBJ1-1; TRBD1 matches 10 bases. V shed 5 bases and J 4 bases; nucleotides not matched to a gene: 19. CDR1 and CDR2 from the germline V gene are MNHEY and SMNVEV (reference sequence). The CDR3 is made up of 19 amino acids. CDR3 nucleotide sequence: TGTGCCAGCAGTCCGGGACAGGGGTGGATAGATGGCTCGGGCACTGAAGCTTTCTTT. Translating gives CASSPGQGWIDGSGTEAFF.

This clonotype was recorded many times. The V call is TRBV11-2, the J call TRBJ2-5; D is unresolved. This CDR3 spans 11 amino acids. The V gene's germline CDR1 is SGHAT and CDR2 FQNNGV. The ends were cut back, 5 bases at V and 5 bases at J, with 6 bases in the middle. The CDR3 protein is CASSPWETQYF. CDR3 coding DNA: TGTGCCAGCAGCCCCTGGGAGACCCAGTACTTC.

This clonotype has only a few counts. This chain joins TRBV20-1 and TRBJ2-3, with D perhaps TRBD2 (6 bases). This CDR3 region has 13 residues. V gave up 6 bases and J gave up 3 bases, with 13 bases separating them. The germline gives CDR1 DFQATT, CDR2 SNEGSKA (reference sequence). The CDR3 nucleotides are TGCAGTGCCACCGGGACTCAGACAGATACGCAGTATTTT. As protein: CSATGTQTDTQYF.